This section outlines one T cell receptor (beta chain) sequence together with its context. Its antigen remains undetermined. Nothing much larger sits one base from this clone, and base qualities are not available. Participants in the prospective study were enrolled through a virtual design, were aged roughly 18 to 90 years, and lived in some 24 United States geographic areas. Cohort assignment in the prospective study relied on participant-reported clinical history from a screening survey and a study questionnaire. For ImmuneRACE Cohort 3, a participant was defined as recovered based on two consecutive negative NP/OP PCR tests, clearance by a healthcare professional, or resolution of symptoms. In the prospective study, whole blood, serum and a nasopharyngeal or oropharyngeal swab were collected from each participant by mobile phlebotomists. Participants in the prospective study had the option to provide additional blood draws and questionnaires over a 2-month period. Before DNA extraction, blood samples from the prospective study were shipped at room temperature or frozen.

The immunoSEQ Assay, a bias-controlled multiplex PCR, was used to amplify TCRbeta CDR3 regions from genomic DNA. As for how the authors treated the data: The number of nucleated cells in each sample was estimated by amplification of reference gene primers within the assay. Sequence reads were collapsed and filtered to measure the absolute abundance of every unique TCRbeta CDR3 rearrangement. For each sample, productive Simpson clonality was calculated as the square root of Simpson's diversity index over productive rearrangements. This immuneACCESS table, as held by TCRdb, lists in-frame sequences with V and J called but not all clones. Of the missing ones, under half trace to an unresolved V gene in checked studies; the others have no known cause. V, J and clone size reflect that table, while D and trimming were determined from the DNA. Present in this sample are hundreds of thousands of clones, less than 90% of which were seen just once. The top ten clonotypes cover approximately 6.6% of the sample.

The data are from a study of blood T cell repertoires in COVID-19 (TCRdb year 2020). Study-wide context: Samples covering the acute and convalescent phases of COVID-19 were provided by collaborators in the United States, Italy and Spain. The dataset comprised deeply sampled blood TCRbeta repertoires from subjects exposed to, actively infected with, or recovered from COVID-19. The samples were drawn from the first 160 participants of the ongoing ImmuneRACE study and from 950 to 1,500 subjects provided by 6 global collaborators. The prospective study material was composed of cDNA or gDNA derived from T cells, B-cell-depleted T cells, or PBMCs. The repertoires were released in a freely available public database intended as a resource for research on the immune response to SARS-CoV-2. Where available, HLA class I and class II types were obtained from metadata supplied by the sample provider rather than from assay-based typing. A de-identified subject ID, COVID-19 status, age in years and sex were almost always included in the sample metadata. The research as a whole found: How much clinical and demographic metadata was included differed by source and by participant, and the metadata was provided uncurated.

Per the germline V gene (reference sequence), MNHEY is the CDR1 and SMNVEV is the CDR2. V loses 0 bases at its end and J loses 2 bases; junction bases beyond the gene matches: 7. The CDR3 measures 18 amino acids from cysteine to phenylalanine. The kept DNA is CDR3 alone, 54 bases in frame from the first base. The source is a woman in her 40s who had recovered from COVID-19. What was sequenced was PBMCs or T cells enriched from blood (not recorded which). In this chain, TRBV27 is recombined with TRBJ2-4; 10 bases in the junction line up with TRBD1. The bases read TGTGCCAGCAGTTTATCGGGACAGGGGAAGGAGTCCAAAAACATTCAGTACTTC. This codes for CASSLSGQGKESKNIQYF.